This TCR beta chain emerged from a study of identical twins. V gave up 3 bases and J gave up 0 bases, with 9 bases separating them. Germline CDR1 SGHVS, CDR2 FQNEAQ. The CDR3 has 14 residues. TCRdb processed the 5' RACE reads anew with MiXCR; each CDR3 protein has one entry. The data show approximately 600,000 distinct CDR3 sequences, around 7.5% seen once. The sample was also reused in another study, on yellow fever vaccine responses in identical twins.

The sequenced material came from PBMCs. The V and J genes are TRBV7-8 and TRBJ2-7, with D perhaps given as TRBD1 or TRBD2 (6 bases each). This receptor was identified in a young woman in good health. In nucleotides, the CDR3 is TGTGCCAGCAGCTTCGGGGGCACCTCCTACGAGCAGTACGTC. Residues: CASSFGGTSYEQYV.